Listed here are 28 T cell receptor beta chains from one sample, sequenced in a study of T-cell reconstitution after alpha-beta-depleted transplantation in children (dated by TCRdb to 2016 to 2017). Receptor amplification or capture employed PCR. Sequenced using an Illumina HiSeq 2500. TCR library preparation used molecular barcoding, with unique molecular identifiers applied to normalize quantification of the TCRbeta repertoire. TCRdb ran its own pipeline on the public reads, namely fastp trimming at Q25 and MiXCR clone calling, and kept in-frame beta chains. CDR3 protein duplicates are merged, each entry listing the most common genes and DNA. The sample has fewer than 1 million distinct CDR3 sequences on record, 15% to 20% of them singletons. The top ten hold around 4.5% of the sample. The treatment or condition label corresponds to: allogeneic hematopoietic cell transplantation with graft depleted of TCRalphabeta T cells and CD19 B cells.

The sequencing here drew on PBMCs, mostly from graft donor cells, taken 360 days after TCRalphabeta/CD19-depleted stem cell transplant. The receptor source for this set is a male patient between 10 and 17 years old who had a stem cell transplant for acute lymphoblastic leukemia, so the T cells may come from the graft donor.

V usage is TRBV4-1 and J usage is TRBJ2-7, with unresolved D. Trimming cost V 0 bases and J 1 base, with 10 bases left between them. Germline lookup yields CDR1 MGHRA and CDR2 YSYEKL. The CDR3 length is 15 residues. DNA of the CDR3: TGCGCCAGCAGCCAAGATCCGGCTAGTTCCTACGAGCAGTACTTC. It encodes CASSQDPASSYEQYF.

CDR3 region: CAWNEGLGQPQHF. The CDR3 region has the DNA TGTGCCTGGAACGAGGGGCTAGGACAGCCCCAGCATTTT. The rearrangement joins TRBV30 to TRBJ1-5; a weak D match, TRBD1 (5 bases). This CDR3 contains 13 residues. The germline gives CDR1 GTSNPN, CDR2 SVGIG (reference sequence). V was pared by 4 bases and J by 7 bases, with 14 bases between.

This clonotype was counted ten times or more. CDR3 loop: CASSFLAGGVYEQYF. The CDR3 coding sequence is TGCGCCAGCAGCTTCCTAGCGGGAGGGGTCTACGAGCAGTACTTC. This sequence joins TRBV5-1 and TRBJ2-7; the match to TRBD2 covers 12 bases. V lost 2 bases to trimming and J lost 3 bases; unmatched junction nucleotides: 3. The CDR3 extends over 15 amino acids. Looked up from germline, CDR1 is SGHRS and CDR2 is YFSETQ. The whole variable domain, remainder taken from reference TRBV5-1 and TRBJ2-7, is KAGVTQTPRYLIKTRGQQVTLSCSPISGHRSVSWYQQTPGQGLQFLFEYFSETQRNKGNFPGRFSGRQFSNSRSEMNVSTLELGDSALYLCASSFLAGGVYEQYFGPGTRLTVT.

This clonotype has only a few counts. The chain combines TRBV29-1 with TRBJ2-7; 10 bases align to TRBD2. The V segment lost 7 bases and the J segment 5 bases; nucleotides outside the gene matches: 8. This CDR3 spans 13 amino acids. Germline CDR1 is SQVTM and CDR2 is ANQGSEA. CDR3 amino acids: CSALSGRSHEQYF. The CDR3 DNA follows: TGCAGCGCACTTAGCGGGAGGTCCCACGAGCAGTACTTC.

The chain combines TRBV7-8 with TRBJ2-7, with D perhaps TRBD1 or TRBD2 (5 bases each). From germline, CDR1 is SGHVS and CDR2 FQNEAQ. With 5 bases removed from V and 2 bases from J, the gap between germline ends came to 19 bases. The CDR3 length is 16 residues. The CDR3 protein is CASSPLLGTVPYEQYF. The DNA for the CDR3 is TGTGCCAGCAGCCCATTGTTAGGGACCGTTCCCTACGAGCAGTACTTC.

V and J are TRBV18 and TRBJ2-3; D may be TRBD2 (6 bases). V was cut by 6 bases and J by 1 base, with 14 bases left in between. The CDR3 consists of 15 residues. Germline V CDR1 and CDR2: KGHSH, LQKENI. CDR3 DNA: TGTGCCAGCTCGCGCGGGGATGGAGGCACAGATACGCAGTATTTT. Amino acid sequence: CASSRGDGGTDTQYF.

The chain recombines TRBV29-1 with TRBJ2-7; D is undetermined. Germline CDR1 is SQVTM and CDR2 is ANQGSEA. This CDR3 has 16 residues. Trimming stripped 4 bases from V and 3 bases from J, with 22 bases between. DNA for the CDR3: TGCAGCGTTGCCGAATTCGTCTCCCTTTTCGGCTACGAGCAGTACTTC. Translation: CSVAEFVSLFGYEQYF.

This clonotype showed up just a few times. This chain connects TRBV5-1 to TRBJ2-5; maybe TRBD1 (6 bases). The CDR3 has 14 amino acids. V lost 0 bases, J lost 6 bases, and 12 bases lay in between. Germline V gene sequence: CDR1 SGHRS, CDR2 YFSETQ. The CDR3 bases are TGCGCCAGCAGCTTGGCACAGGGTCGGAAGACCCAGTACTTC. Translating gives CASSLAQGRKTQYF.

This clonotype showed up just a few times. J is TRBJ1-5 and V is TRBV11-1; 7 nucleotides align to TRBD1. Germline V gene sequence: CDR1 SGHAT, CDR2 FQDESV (reference sequence). Germline trimming cut 1 base from V and 2 bases from J; bases unmatched to any gene: 11. CDR3 length: 18 residues. The CDR3 DNA follows: TGTGCCAGCAGCTTAGGAGTCATGAGACAGGGAGGCAATCAGCCCCAGCATTTT. Its protein is CASSLGVMRQGGNQPQHF. Combining the CDR3 with reference TRBV11-1 and TRBJ1-5 gives the whole variable domain EAEVAQSPRYKITEKSQAVAFWCDPISGHATLYWYRQILGQGPELLVQFQDESVVDDSQLPKDRFSAERLKGVDSTLKIQPAELGDSAMYLCASSLGVMRQGGNQPQHFGDGTRLSIL.

This clonotype was seen a handful of times. This sequence joins TRBV12-3 or TRBV12-4 and TRBJ1-5; weak D call: TRBD1 (5 bases). The V end lost 7 bases, the J end lost 0 bases, and 19 bases lay between the germline ends. The length of the CDR3 is 17 residues. The CDR3 sequence: CASTARAQTNSNQPQHF. CDR3 sequence (DNA): TGTGCCAGCACCGCCAGGGCTCAAACCAATAGCAATCAGCCCCAGCATTTT.

The J gene is TRBJ2-3, the V gene TRBV6-1; D may be TRBD1 or TRBD2 (6 bases each). Deletions cut 7 bases from V and 1 base from J, with 18 bases between. Per the germline V gene, CDR1 is MNHNS and CDR2 is SASEGT. CDR3 length: 16 amino acids. For the CDR3, the DNA is TGTGCCAGCACCCACAGAGGGGGAGGAGGCACAGATACGCAGTATTTT. Protein sequence: CASTHRGGGGTDTQYF.

The chain combines TRBV29-1 with TRBJ2-7; TRBD1 matches 7 bases. V trimming: 4 bases; J trimming: 9 bases; junction bases outside the gene matches: 18. Germline CDR1 reads SQVTM; CDR2 reads ANQGSEA. This CDR3 region has 15 residues. The CDR3 sequence: CSVVDTSGGMGRQYF. DNA of the CDR3: TGCAGCGTTGTCGACACGTCAGGGGGTATGGGGCGGCAGTACTTC.

This sequence joins TRBV5-1 and TRBJ2-1; 9 bases are shared with TRBD1. The CDR3 loop spans 16 amino acids. V was clipped by 0 bases and J by 10 bases; unmatched bases: 11. CDR1 and CDR2 (germline): SGHRS, YFSETQ. In nucleotides, the CDR3 is TGCGCCAGCAGCTTGGCCCGGGACAGGGTATCTAAGGAGCAGTTCTTC. It is translated as CASSLARDRVSKEQFF.

This clonotype was counted a few times. The V gene is TRBV20-1, the J gene TRBJ2-7; D remains unclear. Germline V gene data show CDR1 as DFQATT and CDR2 as SNEGSKA (reference sequence). This CDR3 is 13 amino acids long. The V end was cut by 1 base, the J end by 2 bases, with 9 bases between. This CDR3 is CSARGLGPYEQYF. CDR3 bases: TGCAGTGCTAGAGGGCTAGGGCCCTACGAGCAGTACTTC.

V and J are TRBV6-5 and TRBJ1-6; D uncertain. Germline-derived CDR1 and CDR2 are MNHEY and SVGAGI. V was cut by 1 base and J by 6 bases, with 13 bases left in between. The CDR3 consists of 16 residues. CDR3 sequence: CASSYFSWSRNSPLHF. The CDR3 DNA reads as TGTGCCAGCAGTTACTTCTCCTGGAGCCGTAATTCACCCCTCCACTTT.

The rearrangement joins TRBV4-1 to TRBJ2-7, with D maybe TRBD2 (6 bases). Germline CDR1 reads MGHRA; CDR2 reads YSYEKL. Trimming removed 0 bases at V and 2 bases at J, with 11 bases between. This CDR3 contains 15 residues. CDR3 loop: CASSQDGTAAYEQYF. In nucleotides, the CDR3 is TGCGCCAGCAGCCAAGATGGGACTGCCGCCTACGAGCAGTACTTC.

The gene calls are TRBV7-2 and TRBJ2-1, with 10 bases matching TRBD2. CDR1 and CDR2 (germline): SGHTA, FQGNSA. CDR3 size: 15 residues. Trimming at V came to 4 bases and at J to 4 bases, leaving 4 bases not matched to a gene. The CDR3 region is CASSYGLAEYNEQFF. The CDR3, as DNA: TGTGCCAGCAGCTACGGACTAGCGGAATACAATGAGCAGTTCTTC. The variable domain in full, completed from reference TRBV7-2 and TRBJ2-1, reads GAGVSQSPSNKVTEKGKDVELRCDPISGHTALYWYRQSLGQGLEFLIYFQGNSAPDKSGLPSDRFSAERTGGSVSTLTIQRTQQEDSAVYLCASSYGLAEYNEQFFGPGTRLTVL.

This clonotype turned up a few times. V and J are TRBV24-1 and TRBJ2-2; 9 nucleotides line up with TRBD2. This CDR3 has 17 amino acids. From germline, CDR1 is KGHDR and CDR2 SFDVKD. The junction had 9 bases not matched to a gene; V was cut back by 2 bases and J by 6 bases. The CDR3 region is CATSDYFGASGAGELFF. CDR3 DNA: TGTGCCACCAGTGATTACTTCGGGGCTAGCGGGGCCGGGGAGCTGTTTTTT.

This clonotype was found many times. The chain uses TRBV20-1 and TRBJ2-1; 8 positions match TRBD1. There are 21 residues in the CDR3. The J segment lost 1 base and the V segment lost 1 base, leaving 21 bases of the junction unmatched. CDR1 DFQATT and CDR2 SNEGSKA come from the germline V gene (reference sequence). CDR3 sequence: CSARGFVTGGPRRESYNEQFF. The CDR3 region has the DNA TGCAGTGCTAGAGGGTTCGTAACAGGGGGGCCACGGAGGGAGTCCTACAATGAGCAGTTCTTC.

The chain carries TRBV12-3 or TRBV12-4 and TRBJ2-7, with a weak D call TRBD2 (6 bases). Trimming cost V 9 bases and J 6 bases, with 12 bases left between them. The CDR3 covers 11 residues. The CDR3 DNA follows: TGTGCCAGTCGACTAGAGAGCGAGCAGTACTTC. Amino acids: CASRLESEQYF.

This clonotype was found a few times. This chain connects TRBV18 to TRBJ2-3; the match to TRBD2 covers 11 bases. Trimming took 7 bases from V and 8 from J; bases not matched to a gene: 11. This CDR3 has 15 residues. The germline V gene encodes CDR1 KGHSH and CDR2 LQKENI. CDR3 region: CASFLWGTSGSTQYF. The CDR3 nucleotides are TGTGCCAGCTTCCTCTGGGGGACTAGCGGAAGTACGCAGTATTTT.

The chain employs TRBV29-1 and TRBJ1-2; possible D gene TRBD1, 6 bases. In germline, CDR1 is SQVTM, CDR2 ANQGSEA. This CDR3 spans 12 amino acids. The germline V and J ends were trimmed by 4 bases and 4 bases, with 10 bases remaining between them. The CDR3 nucleotides are TGCAGCGTTGTGGACAGTTTCTATGGCTACACCTTC. It translates to CSVVDSFYGYTF. Supplemented by reference TRBV29-1 and TRBJ1-2, the full variable domain reads SAVISQKPSRDICQRGTSLTIQCQVDSQVTMMFWYRQQPGQSLTLIATANQGSEATYESGFVIDKFPISRPNLTFSTLTVSNMSPEDSSIYLCSVVDSFYGYTFGSGTRLTVV.

The V call is TRBV28, the J call TRBJ2-6; TRBD1 or TRBD2 may be the D gene (5 bases each). The length of the CDR3 is 15 residues. CDR1 is MDHEN, CDR2 SYDVKM, per germline. Trimming took 3 bases from V and 2 from J, leaving 8 bases between them. The CDR3 loop reads CASSFGGAGANVLTF. The CDR3 nucleotides read TGTGCCAGCAGTTTTGGGGGAGCTGGGGCCAACGTCCTGACTTTC.

The chain links TRBV12-3 or TRBV12-4 to TRBJ2-2, with 11 nucleotides matching TRBD1. CDR3 length: 15 residues. V shed 5 bases and J 8 bases; nucleotides not matched to a gene: 7. The CDR3 DNA reads TGTGCCAGCAGTCCCGGACAGGGGGCGGGTGGGGAGCTGTTTTTT. As protein: CASSPGQGAGGELFF.

The J gene is TRBJ2-7, the V gene TRBV12-3 or TRBV12-4; no reliable D call. The CDR3 sequence is 13 residues long. Trimming removed 6 bases at V and 2 bases at J, with 11 bases between. The CDR3 coding sequence is TGTGCCAGCAGCCCTGCTGGGCCCTACGAGCAGTACTTC. It specifies CASSPAGPYEQYF.

The chain combines TRBV6-5 with TRBJ1-5, with D unclear. Trimming pared 3 bases from V and 4 bases from J, leaving 7 bases between. CDR3 size: 13 residues. Looked up from germline, CDR1 is MNHEY and CDR2 is SVGAGI. CDR3 protein: CASSYQRNQPQHF. The CDR3 nucleotides read TGTGCCAGCAGTTATCAGCGGAATCAGCCCCAGCATTTT.

The chain couples TRBV6-1 to TRBJ2-1; 10 positions agree with TRBD2. Germline V gene lookup returns CDR1 MNHNS and CDR2 SASEGT. After removal of 6 bases from V and 9 bases from J, the junction contained 14 bases not matched to a gene. This CDR3 is 16 amino acids long. As DNA, the CDR3 is TGTGCCAGCAGCCCAGCCGGGACTAGCGCCTTGAGTGAGCAGTTCTTC. This encodes CASSPAGTSALSEQFF.

This clonotype has only a few counts. The V gene is TRBV24-1, the J gene TRBJ2-1; 7 bases are a match to TRBD1. The ends lost 12 bases at V and 8 bases at J; junction bases unmatched: 6. The CDR3 runs to 11 residues. Germline V lookup: CDR1 KGHDR, CDR2 SFDVKD. CDR3 nucleotides: TGTGCCGGACAGGCTGTGGATGAGCAGTTCTTC. As protein: CAGQAVDEQFF.